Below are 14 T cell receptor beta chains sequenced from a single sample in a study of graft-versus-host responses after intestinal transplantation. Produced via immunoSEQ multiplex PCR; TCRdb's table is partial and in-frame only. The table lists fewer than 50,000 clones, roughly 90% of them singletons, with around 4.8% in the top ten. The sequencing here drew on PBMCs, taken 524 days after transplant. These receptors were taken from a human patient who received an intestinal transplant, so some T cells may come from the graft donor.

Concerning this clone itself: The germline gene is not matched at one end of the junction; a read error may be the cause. CDR3 nucleotide sequence: TGTGCCACCAGCACCTTGGGGGGGACCTCGCACTTC. This gives the protein CATSTLGGTSHF. The genes are TRBV15 and TRBJ2-7, with TRBD2 matching over 7 bases. The CDR3 has 12 residues. Germline lookup yields CDR1 LNHNV and CDR2 YYDKDF (reference sequence).

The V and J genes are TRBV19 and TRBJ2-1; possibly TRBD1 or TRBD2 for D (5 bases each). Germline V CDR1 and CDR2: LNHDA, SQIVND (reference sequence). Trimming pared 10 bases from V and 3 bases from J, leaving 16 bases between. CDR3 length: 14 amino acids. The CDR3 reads CATSRGAVYNEQFF. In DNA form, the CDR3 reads TGTGCCACTTCACGAGGGGCGGTCTACAATGAGCAGTTCTTC.

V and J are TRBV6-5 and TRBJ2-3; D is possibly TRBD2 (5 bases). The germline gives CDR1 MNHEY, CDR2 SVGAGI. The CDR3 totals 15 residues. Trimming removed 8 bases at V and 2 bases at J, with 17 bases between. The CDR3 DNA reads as TGTGCCAGCCAACTTTCGTTGAGGGCCACAGATACGCAGTATTTT. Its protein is CASQLSLRATDTQYF.

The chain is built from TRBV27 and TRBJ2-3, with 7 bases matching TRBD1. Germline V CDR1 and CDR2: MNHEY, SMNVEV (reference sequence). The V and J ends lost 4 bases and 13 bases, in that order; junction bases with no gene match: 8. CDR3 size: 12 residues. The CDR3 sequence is CASSSGGRLEYF. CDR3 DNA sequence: TGTGCCAGCAGTTCAGGGGGACGATTAGAGTATTTT.

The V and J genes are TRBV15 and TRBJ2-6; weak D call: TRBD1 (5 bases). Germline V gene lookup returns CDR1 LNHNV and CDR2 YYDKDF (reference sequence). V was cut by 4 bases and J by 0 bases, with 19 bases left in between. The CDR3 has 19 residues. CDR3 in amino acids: CATSKGPGRVSSGANVLTF. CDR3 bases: TGTGCCACCAGCAAAGGCCCTGGCAGGGTGTCCTCTGGGGCCAACGTCCTGACTTTC.

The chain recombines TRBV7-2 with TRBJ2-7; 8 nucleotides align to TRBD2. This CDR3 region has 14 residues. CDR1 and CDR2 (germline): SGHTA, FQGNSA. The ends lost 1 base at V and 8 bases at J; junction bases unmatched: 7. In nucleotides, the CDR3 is TGTGCCAGCAGCTTAGGGAGCGGGAGCAGAAAGCAGTACTTC. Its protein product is CASSLGSGSRKQYF.

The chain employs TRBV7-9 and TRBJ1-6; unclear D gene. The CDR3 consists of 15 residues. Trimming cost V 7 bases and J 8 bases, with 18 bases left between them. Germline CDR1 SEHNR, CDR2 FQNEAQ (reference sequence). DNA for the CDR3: TGTGCCAGCATAGGAAAGGGAGGGTCGGATTCACCCCTCCACTTT. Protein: CASIGKGGSDSPLHF. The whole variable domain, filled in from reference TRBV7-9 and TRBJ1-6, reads DTGVSQNPRHKITKRGQNVTFRCDPISEHNRLYWYRQTLGQGPEFLTYFQNEAQLEKSRLLSDRFSAERPKGSFSTLEIQRTEQGDSAMYLCASIGKGGSDSPLHFGNGTRLTVT.

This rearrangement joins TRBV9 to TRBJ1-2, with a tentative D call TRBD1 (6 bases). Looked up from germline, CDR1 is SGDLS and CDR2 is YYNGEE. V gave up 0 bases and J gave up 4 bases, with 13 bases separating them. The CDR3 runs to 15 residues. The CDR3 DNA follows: TGTGCCAGCAGCGTAGGCACAGGGACTGGCTATGGCTACACCTTC. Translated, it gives CASSVGTGTGYGYTF.

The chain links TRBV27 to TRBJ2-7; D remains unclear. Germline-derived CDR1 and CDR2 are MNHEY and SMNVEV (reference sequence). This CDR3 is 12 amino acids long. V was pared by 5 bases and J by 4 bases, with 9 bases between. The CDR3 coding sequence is TGTGCCAGCAGTGAATATGGATACGAGCAGTACTTC. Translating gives CASSEYGYEQYF.

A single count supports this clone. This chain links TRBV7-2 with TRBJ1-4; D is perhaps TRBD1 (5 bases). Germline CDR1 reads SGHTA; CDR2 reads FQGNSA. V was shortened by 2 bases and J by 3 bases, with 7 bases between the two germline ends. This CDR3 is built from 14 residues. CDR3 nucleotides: TGTGCCAGCAGCTTAATGGGGCCTAATGAAAAACTGTTTTTT. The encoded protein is CASSLMGPNEKLFF.

The CDR3 spells CASSLGVAGVEETQYF. The CDR3 DNA reads TGCGCCAGCAGCCTCGGGGTAGCGGGAGTAGAAGAGACCCAGTACTTC. The chain combines TRBV4-1 with TRBJ2-5; TRBD2 matches at 9 bases. The length of the CDR3 is 16 residues. The ends lost 4 bases at V and 3 bases at J; junction bases unmatched: 9. The germline gives CDR1 MGHRA, CDR2 YSYEKL.

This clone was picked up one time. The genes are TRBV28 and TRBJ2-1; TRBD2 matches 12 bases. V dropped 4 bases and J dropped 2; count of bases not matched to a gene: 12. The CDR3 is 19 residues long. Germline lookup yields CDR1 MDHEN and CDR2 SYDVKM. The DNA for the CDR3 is TGTGCCAGCAGTTCCCCATGGACTAGCGGGAAAGGGACCTACAATGAGCAGTTCTTC. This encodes CASSSPWTSGKGTYNEQFF.

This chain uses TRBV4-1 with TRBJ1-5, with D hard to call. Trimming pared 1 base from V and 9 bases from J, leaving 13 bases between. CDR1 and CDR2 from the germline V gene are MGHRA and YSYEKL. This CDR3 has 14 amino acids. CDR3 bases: TGCGCCAGCAGCCAAGCCCGGAGCAACCGGCCCCAGCATTTT. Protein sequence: CASSQARSNRPQHF.

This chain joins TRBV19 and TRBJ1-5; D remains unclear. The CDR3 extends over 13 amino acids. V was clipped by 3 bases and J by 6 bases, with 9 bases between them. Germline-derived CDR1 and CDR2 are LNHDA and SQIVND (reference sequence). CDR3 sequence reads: CASSMTVVQPQHF. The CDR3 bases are TGTGCCAGTAGTATGACGGTAGTTCAGCCCCAGCATTTT.